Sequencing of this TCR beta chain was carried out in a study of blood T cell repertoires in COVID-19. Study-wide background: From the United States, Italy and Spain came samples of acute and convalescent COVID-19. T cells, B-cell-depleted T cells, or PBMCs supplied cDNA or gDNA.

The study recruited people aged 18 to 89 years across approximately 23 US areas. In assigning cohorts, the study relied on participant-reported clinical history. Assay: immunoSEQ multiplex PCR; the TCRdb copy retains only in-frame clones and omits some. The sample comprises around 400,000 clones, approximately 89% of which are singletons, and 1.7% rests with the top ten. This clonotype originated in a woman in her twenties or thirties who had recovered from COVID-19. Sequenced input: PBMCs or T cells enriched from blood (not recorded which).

As DNA, the CDR3 is TGTGCCAGCAGCCCTATTCCGACAGGTCTAACGTACGAGCAGTACTTC. Its protein product is CASSPIPTGLTYEQYF. V usage is TRBV11-2 and J usage is TRBJ2-7; TRBD1 is a possible D gene (6 bases). This CDR3 region has 16 residues. Germline CDR1 reads SGHAT; CDR2 reads FQNNGV. The V gene lost 5 bases and the J gene lost 4 bases, with 21 bases spanning the gap.